The entry that follows covers one T cell receptor beta chain sequence. Sequencing used immunoSEQ multiplex PCR; TCRdb keeps in-frame clones, though not all of them. The repertoire holds roughly 140,000 clones, with 84% as singletons. This entry is derived from a study of blood T cell repertoires in COVID-19. The CDR3 loop spans 13 amino acids. Germline CDR1 reads SGHDN; CDR2 reads FVKESK. V was shortened by 6 bases and J by 7 bases, with 12 bases between the two germline ends. V and J are TRBV14 and TRBJ1-4; no clear D gene. The receptor was derived from a woman between 45 and 60 years old who had been exposed to COVID-19. The sequenced sample was PBMCs or T cells enriched from blood (not recorded which). DNA of the CDR3: TGTGCCAGCAGGTGGTCGGGAGGTGAAAAACTGTTTTTT. Translated: CASRWSGGEKLFF.